This record looks at one TCR beta chain sequence and its context. Its antigen is as yet unknown. CDR1 is SGHDT and CDR2 is YYEEEE in the germline V gene. V dropped 2 bases and J dropped 0 bases, with 9 bases sitting between them. CDR3 length equals 15 residues. The table came from immunoSEQ multiplex PCR; TCRdb's copy has only in-frame clones and leaves some out. The table lists approximately 150,000 clones, 70% to 90% of them singletons. These data are taken from a study of T cell responses to AZD1222 COVID-19 vaccine. The study's findings and limits: Regions 160-218 and 743-854 held dominance among vaccine-associated CD4 TCRs, which spanned spike. Sampling captured repertoires only after the peak T cell response.

The J gene is TRBJ2-1, the V gene TRBV5-6, with unresolved D. The origin of this receptor is an adult in good health. Sequenced here: peripheral blood, sampled on day 0 of AZD1222 vaccination. CDR3 nucleotides: TGTGCCAGCAGCTTATACAGCTACTCCTACAATGAGCAGTTCTTC. Its translation is CASSLYSYSYNEQFF.